Listed here are 18 T cell receptor beta chains from one sample, sequenced in a study of blood T cell repertoires in COVID-19. Data came from immunoSEQ multiplex PCR; TCRdb stores just in-frame clones and leaves some out. This table holds 350,000 or so clones, 70% to 90% found once. The sequencing sample was made of peripheral blood. These receptors were obtained from a woman aged 25-40 years with COVID-19, enrolled during active disease.

V is TRBV5-1 and J is TRBJ2-7; 16 bases line up with TRBD2. Looked up from germline, CDR1 is SGHRS and CDR2 is YFSETQ. The CDR3 extends over 16 amino acids. The trim removed 4 bases at V and 5 bases at J, leaving 6 bases unmatched. CDR3 nucleotide sequence: TGCGCCAGCAGCCCGGGACTAGCGGGAGGGCCGAACGAGCAGTACTTC. Its translation: CASSPGLAGGPNEQYF.

This clone was counted a few times. The chain is built from TRBV2 and TRBJ1-5; a weak D match, TRBD1 (5 bases). Per the germline V gene, CDR1 is SNHLY and CDR2 is FYNNEI. V lost 7 bases and J lost 1, with 11 bases in between. The CDR3 extends over 14 amino acids. The CDR3 reads CASKTQGSNQPQHF. As DNA, the CDR3 is TGTGCCAGCAAAACCCAGGGAAGCAATCAGCCCCAGCATTTT.

The V gene is TRBV19, the J gene TRBJ1-2; TRBD1 aligns across 7 bases. Germline loops: CDR1 LNHDA, CDR2 SQIVND (reference sequence). Losses at the gene ends were 6 bases for V and 2 bases for J; bases not matched to a gene: 6. This CDR3 has 14 amino acids. The CDR3 sequence is CASRVPGQNYGYTF. The CDR3 coding sequence is TGTGCCAGTAGAGTGCCGGGACAGAACTATGGCTACACCTTC. Using reference TRBV19 and TRBJ1-2 for the parts outside the CDR3, the full variable domain is DGGITQSPKYLFRKEGQNVTLSCEQNLNHDAMYWYRQDPGQGLRLIYYSQIVNDFQKGDIAEGYSVSREKKESFPLTVTSAQKNPTAFYLCASRVPGQNYGYTFGSGTRLTVV.

This chain uses TRBV14 with TRBJ2-1; TRBD2 matches at 7 bases. V trimming: 1 base; J trimming: 8 bases; junction bases outside the gene matches: 11. CDR1 is SGHDN, CDR2 FVKESK, per germline. This CDR3 is 16 amino acids long. The DNA for the CDR3 is TGTGCCAGCAGCCAAGTATTGGGGAGGGCCTTAGATGAGCAGTTCTTC. Residues: CASSQVLGRALDEQFF.

This clone was observed a handful of times. The rearrangement uses TRBV28 and TRBJ2-1, with D maybe TRBD2 (5 bases). Germline loops: CDR1 MDHEN, CDR2 SYDVKM. The CDR3 is 14 residues long. The ends were cut back, 7 bases at V and 6 bases at J, with 16 bases in the middle. CDR3 sequence (DNA): TGTGCCAGCAACGACCAACTAGTAGTCAATGAGCAGTTCTTC. Translation: CASNDQLVVNEQFF.

As concerns this clone: The sample contains more than one DNA sequence encoding this CDR3. This sequence joins TRBV30 and TRBJ2-2; the match to TRBD1 covers 8 bases. V was pared by 0 bases and J by 6 bases, with 0 bases of the junction left unmatched. CDR1 GTSNPN and CDR2 SVGIG come from the germline V gene (reference sequence). The CDR3 extends over 13 amino acids. The CDR3 nucleotides are TGTGCCTGGAGTGTCAGGGGGCCCGGGGAGCTGTTTTTT. This encodes CAWSVRGPGELFF.

The chain combines TRBV3-1 (or the pseudogene TRBV3-2) with TRBJ2-1; TRBD2 matches at 9 bases. The CDR3 runs to 15 residues. Trimming removed 1 base from V and 6 bases from J; junction bases left unmatched: 4. Germline CDR1 is LGHDT and CDR2 is YNNKEL (reference sequence). CDR3 nucleotides: TGTGCCAGCAGCCAAGGACTAGCGGTTACCAATGAGCAGTTCTTC. Encoded protein: CASSQGLAVTNEQFF.

The chain employs TRBV3-1 (or the pseudogene TRBV3-2) and TRBJ2-2, with a weak D call TRBD2 (6 bases). Germline-derived CDR1 and CDR2 are LGHDT and YNNKEL (reference sequence). V lost 5 bases to trimming and J lost 1 base, with 14 bases between them. This CDR3 contains 16 residues. CDR3: CASSKVGRENTGELFF. The DNA of the CDR3 is TGTGCCAGCAGCAAAGTCGGGCGGGAGAACACCGGGGAGCTGTTTTTT.

J is TRBJ2-3 and V is TRBV19; 13 positions match TRBD2. J lost 0 bases, V lost 3 bases, and 6 bases had no gene match. This CDR3 comprises 18 residues. Germline V gene data show CDR1 as LNHDA and CDR2 as SQIVND (reference sequence). The CDR3 is CASSILTSGRISTDTQYF. Written as DNA, the CDR3 is TGTGCCAGTAGTATTTTGACTAGCGGGAGGATTAGCACAGATACGCAGTATTTT.

The chain is built from TRBV5-1 and TRBJ2-7; the match to TRBD2 covers 12 bases. Germline CDR1 SGHRS, CDR2 YFSETQ. The ends lost 4 bases at V and 5 bases at J; junction bases unmatched: 10. CDR3 length: 16 residues. The CDR3 coding sequence is TGCGCCAGCAGCCCGGACGGACTAGCGGGAATTAACGAGCAGTACTTC. Its translation is CASSPDGLAGINEQYF.

This rearrangement joins TRBV2 to TRBJ2-7; 7 bases are shared with TRBD1. The CDR3 totals 14 residues. Trimming took 6 bases from V and 2 from J; bases not matched to a gene: 7. Per germline, CDR1 SNHLY and CDR2 FYNNEI. The CDR3 protein is CASRDTGDPYEQYF. CDR3 bases: TGTGCCAGCAGGGACACAGGGGACCCCTACGAGCAGTACTTC.

The chain employs TRBV2 and TRBJ2-1, with D uncertain. Trimming pared 4 bases from V and 5 bases from J, leaving 15 bases between. The germline gives CDR1 SNHLY, CDR2 FYNNEI. The CDR3 sequence is 15 residues long. The CDR3 DNA is TGTGCCAGCAGTGTTTTGGCAAGTCCCAACAATGAGCAGTTCTTC. It specifies CASSVLASPNNEQFF.

The chain has TRBV6-5 and TRBJ1-2; possible D gene TRBD1, 5 bases. The V gene's germline CDR1 is MNHEY and CDR2 SVGAGI. This CDR3 has 14 amino acids. The ends were cut back, 8 bases at V and 7 bases at J, with 20 bases in the middle. The CDR3, as DNA: TGTGCCAGCGGGCGGGACCCCAACAGGAGTGGCTACACCTTC. It is translated as CASGRDPNRSGYTF.

The chain employs TRBV4-1 and TRBJ1-4; D is unresolved. Trimming took off 2 bases at V and 0 bases at J, with 10 bases between the two ends. CDR1 MGHRA and CDR2 YSYEKL come from the germline V gene. The CDR3 sequence is 16 residues long. CDR3 coding DNA: TGCGCCAGCAGCCAATCCCCCCTCGCAACTAATGAAAAACTGTTTTTT. Translation: CASSQSPLATNEKLFF.

This chain links TRBV29-1 with TRBJ1-1, with no clear D. V gave up 4 bases and J gave up 2 bases, with 8 bases separating them. Germline V CDR1 and CDR2: SQVTM, ANQGSEA. The CDR3 is 12 amino acids. The CDR3 DNA follows: TGCAGCGTTGGACACGGAAACACTGAAGCTTTCTTT. Translation gives CSVGHGNTEAFF. Based on the CDR3 plus reference TRBV29-1 and TRBJ1-1, the full variable domain is SAVISQKPSRDICQRGTSLTIQCQVDSQVTMMFWYRQQPGQSLTLIATANQGSEATYESGFVIDKFPISRPNLTFSTLTVSNMSPEDSSIYLCSVGHGNTEAFFGQGTRLTVV.

This chain connects TRBV7-9 to TRBJ2-5; D is perhaps TRBD1 (6 bases). The V end was cut by 1 base, the J end by 0 bases, with 9 bases between. The CDR3 consists of 15 residues. In germline, CDR1 is SEHNR, CDR2 FQNEAQ (reference sequence). The CDR3 here is CASSLGRGYQETQYF. DNA for the CDR3: TGTGCCAGCAGCTTAGGCAGGGGCTACCAAGAGACCCAGTACTTC.

The chain employs TRBV4-1 and TRBJ2-1; possible D gene TRBD1, 5 bases. Germline CDR1 is MGHRA and CDR2 is YSYEKL. V was cut by 4 bases and J by 6 bases, with 13 bases left in between. The CDR3 contains 14 residues. The CDR3 here is CASSRAGLLNEQFF. The CDR3 bases are TGCGCCAGCAGCCGGGCAGGGCTTCTCAATGAGCAGTTCTTC.

This rearrangement joins TRBV11-2 to TRBJ2-3; maybe TRBD1 (5 bases). The germline V gene encodes CDR1 SGHAT and CDR2 FQNNGV. This CDR3 is built from 15 residues. V dropped 1 base and J dropped 3 bases, with 11 bases sitting between them. This chain's CDR3 is CASSLGDRGTDTQYF. In DNA, the CDR3 is TGTGCCAGCAGCTTAGGTGATAGGGGTACAGATACGCAGTATTTT. Together with reference TRBV11-2 and TRBJ2-3, the CDR3 gives the full variable domain: EAGVAQSPRYKIIEKRQSVAFWCNPISGHATLYWYQQILGQGPKLLIQFQNNGVVDDSQLPKDRFSAERLKGVDSTLKIQPAKLEDSAVYLCASSLGDRGTDTQYFGPGTRLTVL.